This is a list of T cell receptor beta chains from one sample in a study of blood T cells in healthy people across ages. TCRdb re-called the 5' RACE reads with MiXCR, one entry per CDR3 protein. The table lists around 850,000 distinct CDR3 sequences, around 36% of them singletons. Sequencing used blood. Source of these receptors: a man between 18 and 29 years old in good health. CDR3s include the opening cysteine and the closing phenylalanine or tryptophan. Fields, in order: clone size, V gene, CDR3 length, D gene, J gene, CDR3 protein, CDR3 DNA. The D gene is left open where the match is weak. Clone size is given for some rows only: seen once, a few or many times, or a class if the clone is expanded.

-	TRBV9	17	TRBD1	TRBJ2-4	CASSVGTGPYAKNIQYF	TGTGCCAGCAGCGTAGGGACAGGGCCATATGCCAAAAACATTCAGTACTTC
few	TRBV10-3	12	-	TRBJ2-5	CAIGRGLYGQYF	TGTGCCATCGGAAGGGGTTTATACGGGCAGTACTTC
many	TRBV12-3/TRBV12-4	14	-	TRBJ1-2	CASSLAGGGYGYTF	TGTGCCAGCAGTTTAGCAGGGGGGGGATATGGCTACACCTTC
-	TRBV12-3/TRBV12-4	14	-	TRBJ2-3	CASSVGPTPDTQYF	TGTGCCAGCAGTGTAGGGCCCACCCCAGATACGCAGTATTTT
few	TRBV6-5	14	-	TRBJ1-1	CASSYSTGNTEAFF	TGTGCCAGCAGTTACTCGACAGGGAACACTGAAGCTTTCTTT
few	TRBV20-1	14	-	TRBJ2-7	CSARPGHSSYEQYF	TGCAGTGCTAGACCCGGCCACAGCTCCTACGAGCAGTACTTC
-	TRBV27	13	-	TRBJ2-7	CASIFGLDNEQYF	TGTGCCAGCATTTTTGGCCTCGACAATGAGCAGTACTTC
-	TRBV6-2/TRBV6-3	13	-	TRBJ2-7	CASTRDLSYEQYF	TGTGCCAGCACACGGGACTTAAGCTACGAGCAGTACTTC
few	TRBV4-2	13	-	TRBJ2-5	CASSLFSSETQYF	TGTGCCAGCAGCCTCTTTAGCAGCGAGACCCAGTACTTC
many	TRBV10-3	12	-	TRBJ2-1	CGVQSSYNEQFF	TGTGGAGTACAGAGCTCCTACAATGAGCAGTTCTTC
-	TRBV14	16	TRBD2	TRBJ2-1	CASSQGGGRPYNEQFF	TGTGCCAGCAGCCAGGGCGGGGGACGACCCTACAATGAGCAGTTCTTC
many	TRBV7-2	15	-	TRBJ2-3	CASSRTSIATDTQYF	TGTGCCAGCAGCCGTACTAGCATCGCCACAGATACGCAGTATTTT
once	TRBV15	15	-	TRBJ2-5	CATSRDLTRGSDQYF	TGTGCCACCAGCAGAGATTTGACTAGGGGGTCGGACCAGTACTTC
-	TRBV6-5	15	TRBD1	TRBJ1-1	CASSYLGDRGTEAFF	TGTGCCAGCAGTTATCTAGGCGACAGGGGGACTGAAGCTTTCTTT
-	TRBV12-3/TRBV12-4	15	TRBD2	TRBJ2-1	CASRERGGLHNEQFF	TGTGCCAGCAGGGAGCGGGGGGGCCTACACAATGAGCAGTTCTTC
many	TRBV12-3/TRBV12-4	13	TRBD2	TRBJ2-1	CASSPGLAGEQFF	TGTGCCAGCAGCCCCGGACTAGCCGGGGAGCAGTTCTTC
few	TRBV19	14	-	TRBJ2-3	CASSISASTDTQYF	TGTGCCAGTAGTATATCTGCTAGCACAGATACGCAGTATTTT
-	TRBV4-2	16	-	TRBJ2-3	CASSQGAGIPGDTRYF	TGTGCCAGCAGCCAAGGGGCAGGGATCCCTGGAGATACGCGGTATTTT
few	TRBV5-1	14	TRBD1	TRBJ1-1	CASSTGTGAPEAFF	TGCGCCAGCAGCACCGGGACAGGGGCCCCTGAAGCTTTCTTT
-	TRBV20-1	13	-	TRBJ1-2	CSARGIGNYGYTF	TGCAGTGCTAGAGGTATAGGGAACTATGGCTACACCTTC
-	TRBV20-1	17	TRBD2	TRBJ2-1	CSARDRSGGSSYNEQFF	TGCAGTGCTAGAGATCGGAGCGGCGGGAGCTCCTACAATGAGCAGTTCTTC
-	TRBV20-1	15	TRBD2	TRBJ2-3	CSARNAGGSPDTQYF	TGCAGTGCTAGAAATGCGGGAGGGTCCCCAGATACGCAGTATTTT
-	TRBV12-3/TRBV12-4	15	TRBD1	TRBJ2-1	CASSPPRQGIYEQFF	TGTGCCAGCAGTCCCCCTCGACAGGGCATCTACGAGCAGTTCTTC
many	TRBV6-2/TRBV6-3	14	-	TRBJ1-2	CASSYSGGNYGYTF	TGTGCCAGCAGTTACTCGGGAGGCAACTATGGCTACACCTTC
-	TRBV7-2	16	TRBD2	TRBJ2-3	CANSLAGGGNGDTQYF	TGTGCCAACAGCTTAGCGGGAGGGGGCAATGGAGATACGCAGTATTTT
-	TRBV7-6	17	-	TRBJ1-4	CASKPTTGTTSNEKLFF	TGTGCCAGCAAACCCACAACCGGGACCACCAGTAATGAAAAACTGTTTTTT
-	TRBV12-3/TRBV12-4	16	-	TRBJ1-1	CASSFHPGAANTEAFF	TGTGCCAGCAGTTTTCACCCCGGGGCAGCGAACACTGAAGCTTTCTTT
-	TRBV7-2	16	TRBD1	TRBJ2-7	CASSERGQGLTYEQYF	TGTGCCAGCAGCGAACGGGGACAGGGTTTAACCTACGAGCAGTACTTC
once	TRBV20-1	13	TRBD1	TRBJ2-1	CSAGPTGAGEQFF	TGCAGTGCTGGACCCACAGGGGCGGGTGAGCAGTTCTTC
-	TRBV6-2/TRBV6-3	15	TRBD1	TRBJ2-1	CASRPGGLSYNEQFF	TGTGCCAGCAGACCAGGGGGCTTATCCTACAATGAGCAGTTCTTC
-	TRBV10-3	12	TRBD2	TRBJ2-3	CAISLGGDTQYF	TGTGCCATCAGCCTGGGGGGGGATACGCAGTATTTT
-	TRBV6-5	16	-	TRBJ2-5	CASSQRRQTAQETQYF	TGTGCCAGCAGCCAACGGAGACAGACAGCCCAAGAGACCCAGTACTTC
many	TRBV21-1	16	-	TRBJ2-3	CASSRETGIGADTQYF	TGTGCCAGCAGCAGAGAGACAGGTATCGGAGCAGATACGCAGTATTTT
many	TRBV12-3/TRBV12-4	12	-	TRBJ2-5	CASSLDDSTQYF	TGTGCCAGCAGTTTAGACGACAGCACCCAGTACTTC
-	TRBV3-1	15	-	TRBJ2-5	CASSQGVGGVETQYF	TGTGCCAGCAGCCAAGGAGTTGGCGGGGTGGAGACCCAGTACTTC
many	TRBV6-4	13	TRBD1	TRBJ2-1	CASSGQGGNEQFF	TGTGCCAGCAGTGGACAGGGGGGGAATGAGCAGTTCTTC
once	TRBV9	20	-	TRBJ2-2	CASSGAGQALAGLNTGELFF	TGTGCCAGCAGCGGAGCGGGACAGGCGCTGGCGGGACTGAACACCGGGGAGCTGTTTTTT
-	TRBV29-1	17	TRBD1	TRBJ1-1	CSADSDRGFSTYTEAFF	TGCAGCGCTGACTCCGACAGGGGATTTTCAACTTACACTGAAGCTTTCTTT
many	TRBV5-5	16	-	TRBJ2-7	CASSLGMGSLSYEQYF	TGTGCCAGCAGCTTGGGTATGGGGAGTCTCTCCTACGAGCAGTACTTC
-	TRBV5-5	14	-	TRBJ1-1	CASSVPQGYTEAFF	TGTGCCAGCAGCGTACCCCAGGGGTACACTGAAGCTTTCTTT
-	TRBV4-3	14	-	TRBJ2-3	CASSQGPPLDTQYF	TGCGCCAGCAGCCAGGGACCCCCCCTGGATACGCAGTATTTT
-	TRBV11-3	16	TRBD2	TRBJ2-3	CASSLGSGGTTDTQYF	TGTGCCAGCAGCTTAGGGAGCGGGGGGACCACAGATACGCAGTATTTT
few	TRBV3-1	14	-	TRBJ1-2	CASSSGTENYGYTF	TGTGCCAGCAGCTCGGGGACGGAGAACTATGGCTACACCTTC
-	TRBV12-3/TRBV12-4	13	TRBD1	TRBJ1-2	CASSARQGVGYTF	TGTGCCAGCAGTGCCAGACAGGGGGTGGGCTACACCTTC
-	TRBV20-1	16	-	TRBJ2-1	CSASRPTGSSYNEQFF	TGCAGTGCTAGTCGTCCGACAGGTAGCTCCTACAATGAGCAGTTCTTC
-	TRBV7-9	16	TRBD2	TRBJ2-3	CASSASSGTHTDTQYF	TGTGCCAGCAGCGCGAGTAGCGGGACTCACACAGATACGCAGTATTTT
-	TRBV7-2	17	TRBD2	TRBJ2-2	CASSPGLAGPNTGELFF	TGTGCCAGCAGCCCAGGACTAGCGGGGCCGAACACCGGGGAGCTGTTTTTT
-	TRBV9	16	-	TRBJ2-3	CASSVGLQGSTETQYF	TGTGCCAGCAGCGTAGGGCTACAGGGCAGCACAGAGACGCAGTATTTT
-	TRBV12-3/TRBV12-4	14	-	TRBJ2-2	CASSLMGATGELFF	TGTGCCAGCAGTTTGATGGGGGCGACCGGGGAGCTGTTTTTT
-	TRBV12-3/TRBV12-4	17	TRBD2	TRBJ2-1	CASSLFGGGVSYNEQFF	TGTGCCAGCAGTTTATTTGGCGGGGGGGTCTCCTACAATGAGCAGTTCTTC
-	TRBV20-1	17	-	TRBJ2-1	CSAKGGGPASSYNEQFF	TGCAGTGCTAAAGGGGGGGGCCCAGCTAGCTCCTACAATGAGCAGTTCTTC
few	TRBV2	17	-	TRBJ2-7	CASTRESLNLINYEQYF	TGTGCCAGCACCCGAGAGTCACTTAACCTAATCAACTACGAGCAGTACTTC
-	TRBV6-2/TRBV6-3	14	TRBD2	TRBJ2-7	CVSSYLAGQYEQYF	TGTGTCAGCAGTTACCTAGCGGGGCAGTACGAGCAGTACTTC
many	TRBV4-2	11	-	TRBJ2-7	CASKDGYEQYF	TGTGCCAGCAAAGACGGATACGAGCAGTACTTC
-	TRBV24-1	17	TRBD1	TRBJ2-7	CATSDTGQGGSYNEQYF	TGTGCCACCAGTGATACCGGACAGGGGGGATCCTACAATGAGCAGTACTTC
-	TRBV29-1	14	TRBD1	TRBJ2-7	CSVEGQGGYGEQYF	TGCAGCGTTGAAGGACAGGGGGGATATGGGGAGCAGTACTTC
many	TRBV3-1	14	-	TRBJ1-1	CASSRNREGTEAFF	TGTGCCAGCAGCCGGAACAGGGAGGGCACTGAAGCTTTCTTT